The 29 T cell receptor beta chains reported below all come from one sample, sequenced in a study of cytotoxic CD8 clonotypes in ibrutinib-treated CLL. Libraries were prepared by immunoSEQ multiplex PCR; TCRdb keeps only in-frame clonotypes and omits some of them. The data contain over 120,000 clones, about 79% of them singletons. The material sequenced was PBMCs, taken after 12 months of ibrutinib treatment. Receptors were obtained from a human donor with chronic lymphocytic leukemia.

This rearrangement joins TRBV27 to TRBJ2-7; D not resolved. This CDR3 contains 15 residues. V was pared by 1 base and J by 3 bases, with 13 bases between. Germline CDR1 is MNHEY and CDR2 is SMNVEV (reference sequence). The CDR3 DNA reads as TGTGCCAGCAGTTTATTTCCGGTTTTAGGCTACGAGCAGTACTTC. Protein product: CASSLFPVLGYEQYF.

The chain employs TRBV18 and TRBJ1-2; 7 nucleotides line up with TRBD1. This CDR3 comprises 14 residues. After removal of 6 bases from V and 8 bases from J, the junction contained 12 bases not matched to a gene. The germline V gene encodes CDR1 KGHSH and CDR2 LQKENI. The DNA for the CDR3 is TGTGCCAGCTCTACTTCGACAGGGACCTACGGCTACACCTTC. The encoded protein is CASSTSTGTYGYTF.

The V gene is TRBV7-2, the J gene TRBJ2-3, with D hard to call. The CDR3 length is 15 residues. CDR1 is SGHTA, CDR2 FQGNSA, per germline. Trimming stripped 4 bases from V and 5 bases from J, with 16 bases between. CDR3 DNA: TGTGCCAGCAGCTATACCTGGACCGCCCGAGATACGCAGTATTTT. Its protein is CASSYTWTARDTQYF.

The chain joins TRBV18 to TRBJ2-1, with a possible D match to TRBD1 (5 bases). The germline V and J ends were trimmed by 8 bases and 2 bases, with 16 bases remaining between them. This CDR3 region has 15 residues. In germline, CDR1 is KGHSH, CDR2 LQKENI. This CDR3 reads CASTSDTDPYNEQFF. Here the CDR3 DNA reads TGTGCCAGCACCTCGGACACGGATCCCTACAATGAGCAGTTCTTC.

The chain recombines TRBV9 with TRBJ2-4; 7 bases line up with TRBD2. V lost 2 bases and J lost 7; bases outside the gene matches: 12. In germline, CDR1 is SGDLS, CDR2 YYNGEE. This CDR3 comprises 16 residues. CDR3 residues: CASSVVGGGPGNIQYF. The CDR3, as DNA: TGTGCCAGCAGCGTGGTCGGGGGAGGGCCTGGGAACATTCAGTACTTC. Filled out from reference TRBV9 and TRBJ2-4, the complete variable domain reads DSGVTQTPKHLITATGQRVTLRCSPRSGDLSVYWYQQSLDQGLQFLIQYYNGEERAKGNILERFSAQQFPDLHSELNLSSLELGDSALYFCASSVVGGGPGNIQYFGAGTRLSVL.

V gene TRBV9 combines with J gene TRBJ2-2; D unresolved. The CDR3 extends over 14 amino acids. V dropped 0 bases and J dropped 1 base, with 4 bases sitting between them. The germline V gene encodes CDR1 SGDLS and CDR2 YYNGEE. CDR3 in DNA: TGTGCCAGCAGCGTAGTGGGGAACACCGGGGAGCTGTTTTTT. As protein: CASSVVGNTGELFF.

The table lists this clone with a count of one. This chain joins TRBV23-1 and TRBJ2-7; TRBD2 is a possible D gene (7 bases). TRBV23-1 is assigned to the ORF class and has an uncertain function. The CDR3 loop spans 15 amino acids. Trimming took off 0 bases at V and 6 bases at J, with 15 bases between the two ends. The CDR3: CASSQSRGRVFEQYF. The CDR3 DNA reads TGCGCCAGCAGTCAATCGCGGGGGCGCGTCTTCGAGCAGTACTTC.

The V call is TRBV30, the J call TRBJ2-1; D unresolved. Per the germline V gene, CDR1 is GTSNPN and CDR2 is SVGIG (reference sequence). This CDR3 region has 15 residues. Between the trimmed V and J ends, which lost 0 bases and 3 bases, there was a span of 12 bases. For the CDR3, the DNA is TGTGCCTGGAGTGTGACACGATCCTTCTACAATGAGCAGTTCTTC. This sequence encodes CAWSVTRSFYNEQFF.

This chain links TRBV20-1 with TRBJ2-5; D possibly uses TRBD1 or TRBD2 (6 bases each). Germline CDR1 is DFQATT and CDR2 is SNEGSKA (reference sequence). V gave up 7 bases and J gave up 7 bases, with 13 bases separating them. The CDR3 runs to 11 residues. This chain's CDR3 is CSGGAPGTQYF. The DNA of the CDR3 is TGCAGTGGGGGGGCCCCAGGGACCCAGTACTTC.

Here the CDR3 reads CASSHRYPPNEKLFF. CDR3 coding DNA: TGTGCCAGCAGCCACCGATACCCCCCTAATGAAAAACTGTTTTTT. The rearrangement joins TRBV28 to TRBJ1-4; D ambiguous. Looked up from germline, CDR1 is MDHEN and CDR2 is SYDVKM. The CDR3 has 15 amino acids. Trimming took off 6 bases at V and 3 bases at J, with 14 bases between the two ends.

CDR3 amino acids: CASSYRIGGGTDTQYF. CDR3 in DNA: TGTGCCAGCAGCTACCGTATAGGAGGGGGCACAGATACGCAGTATTTT. The gene calls are TRBV7-3 and TRBJ2-3, with D tentatively TRBD2 (6 bases). The germline V gene encodes CDR1 SGHTA and CDR2 FQGTGA. V lost 4 bases and J lost 1, with 15 bases in between. The CDR3 is 16 residues long.

The chain joins TRBV2 to TRBJ2-7; the D gene is possibly TRBD2 (5 bases). CDR1 and CDR2 (germline): SNHLY, FYNNEI. CDR3 length: 15 residues. Trimming took off 0 bases at V and 6 bases at J, with 15 bases between the two ends. The CDR3 DNA is TGTGCCAGCAGTGAAGCGGAGAGGGCCCCGGGCGAGCAGTACTTC. This encodes CASSEAERAPGEQYF.

The CDR3 region is CASTPGTTSYEQYF. In DNA form, the CDR3 reads TGTGCCAGCACCCCCGGGACAACAAGCTACGAGCAGTACTTC. This rearrangement joins TRBV6-1 to TRBJ2-7; possibly TRBD1 for D (6 bases). The CDR3 spans 14 residues. Deletions cut 7 bases from V and 3 bases from J, with 16 bases between. CDR1 and CDR2 (germline): MNHNS, SASEGT.

This chain's CDR3 is CASNTFGGRAPMYEQYF. DNA for the CDR3: TGTGCCAGCAACACCTTTGGCGGGAGGGCCCCGATGTACGAGCAGTACTTC. This chain connects TRBV7-2 to TRBJ2-7; 9 positions agree with TRBD2. CDR1 and CDR2 from the germline V gene are SGHTA and FQGNSA. V dropped 7 bases and J dropped 4; count of bases not matched to a gene: 17. The CDR3 is 17 residues long.

A few counts support this clone. This chain connects TRBV18 to TRBJ2-7; D is perhaps TRBD1 (6 bases). The ends were cut back, 6 bases at V and 7 bases at J, with 22 bases in the middle. Germline lookup yields CDR1 KGHSH and CDR2 LQKENI. The CDR3 totals 15 residues. CDR3 nucleotides: TGTGCCAGCTCTCCAACGGCAGGGACAATCCGGGAGCAGTACTTC. It is translated as CASSPTAGTIREQYF.

This clone was found a few times. The chain uses TRBV4-1 and TRBJ1-2, with 9 bases aligning to TRBD1. The germline V gene has CDR1 MGHRA and CDR2 YSYEKL. V was clipped by 4 bases and J by 3 bases; unmatched bases: 15. This CDR3 is 18 amino acids long. The CDR3 is CASSLAAPGTGPHYGYTF. The CDR3 DNA reads as TGCGCCAGCAGCCTCGCGGCCCCCGGGACAGGGCCGCACTATGGCTACACCTTC.

V gene TRBV29-1 combines with J gene TRBJ1-1; D might be TRBD1 (6 bases). Germline CDR1 reads SQVTM; CDR2 reads ANQGSEA. V dropped 2 bases and J dropped 5 bases, with 15 bases sitting between them. This CDR3 spans 14 amino acids. The CDR3 loop is CSVEMGGGGTEAFF. DNA for the CDR3: TGCAGCGTTGAAATGGGGGGCGGAGGGACTGAAGCTTTCTTT.

The chain employs TRBV27 and TRBJ2-5; maybe TRBD1 (6 bases). Germline V CDR1 and CDR2: MNHEY, SMNVEV (reference sequence). V shed 6 bases and J shed 5 bases, with 16 bases lying between them. The CDR3 sequence is 14 residues long. The CDR3 protein is CASSRRDTRETQYF. The CDR3 DNA reads as TGTGCCAGCAGCCGACGGGACACGAGGGAGACCCAGTACTTC.

V gene TRBV21-1 combines with J gene TRBJ1-1; the table gives TRBD1 as D, unverified against the DNA. TRBV21-1 is classified as a pseudogene. The CDR3 extends over 13 amino acids. CDR3: CASSKPGCTEAFF. CDR3 sequence (DNA): TGTGCCAGCAGCAAACCAGGATGCACTGAAGCTTTCTTT.

The chain recombines TRBV14 with TRBJ2-6; D uncertain. This CDR3 comprises 15 residues. Germline CDR1 is SGHDN and CDR2 is FVKESK. V was cut by 2 bases and J by 0 bases, with 5 bases left in between. Here the CDR3 DNA reads TGTGCCAGCAGCCAAAGCGCCTCTGGGGCCAACGTCCTGACTTTC. Translated: CASSQSASGANVLTF.

V gene TRBV9 combines with J gene TRBJ2-6; D perhaps matches TRBD1 (5 bases). This CDR3 has 19 residues. V lost 0 bases and J 0 bases, leaving 16 bases between the germline ends. Looked up from germline, CDR1 is SGDLS and CDR2 is YYNGEE. The CDR3: CASSVDRQKRSSGANVLTF. The DNA of the CDR3 is TGTGCCAGCAGCGTAGACCGACAGAAAAGGAGCTCTGGGGCCAACGTCCTGACTTTC. Variable domain in full (rest from reference TRBV9 and TRBJ2-6): DSGVTQTPKHLITATGQRVTLRCSPRSGDLSVYWYQQSLDQGLQFLIQYYNGEERAKGNILERFSAQQFPDLHSELNLSSLELGDSALYFCASSVDRQKRSSGANVLTFGAGSRLTVL.

V gene TRBV5-1 combines with J gene TRBJ1-2, with TRBD1 matching over 7 bases. The CDR3 is 14 amino acids. Germline V lookup: CDR1 SGHRS, CDR2 YFSETQ. The J segment lost 6 bases and the V segment lost 4 bases, leaving 9 bases of the junction unmatched. The CDR3 loop is CASSTAGGGDGYTF. CDR3 nucleotide sequence: TGCGCCAGCAGCACCGCCGGAGGGGGCGATGGCTACACCTTC. Full variable domain (missing parts from reference TRBV5-1 and TRBJ1-2): KAGVTQTPRYLIKTRGQQVTLSCSPISGHRSVSWYQQTPGQGLQFLFEYFSETQRNKGNFPGRFSGRQFSNSRSEMNVSTLELGDSALYLCASSTAGGGDGYTFGSGTRLTVV.

V gene TRBV19 combines with J gene TRBJ2-3; D might be TRBD1 or TRBD2, each matching 5 bases. This CDR3 contains 16 residues. CDR1 is LNHDA, CDR2 SQIVND, per germline (reference sequence). Trimming removed 3 bases at V and 1 base at J, with 14 bases between. Here the CDR3 DNA reads TGTGCCAGTAGTATCGCTGGGGGAGCCCGCACAGATACGCAGTATTTT. Its translation: CASSIAGGARTDTQYF. Together with reference TRBV19 and TRBJ2-3, the CDR3 gives the full variable domain: DGGITQSPKYLFRKEGQNVTLSCEQNLNHDAMYWYRQDPGQGLRLIYYSQIVNDFQKGDIAEGYSVSREKKESFPLTVTSAQKNPTAFYLCASSIAGGARTDTQYFGPGTRLTVL.

J is TRBJ2-7 and V is TRBV19; D perhaps matches TRBD1 (6 bases). Germline lookup yields CDR1 LNHDA and CDR2 SQIVND (reference sequence). The CDR3 is 18 amino acids. Trimming removed 0 bases at V and 6 bases at J, with 24 bases between. The CDR3 loop reads CASSIDAPGAFRLGEQYF. The CDR3 nucleotides read TGTGCCAGTAGTATAGACGCGCCAGGGGCCTTTCGGCTGGGCGAGCAGTACTTC.

The gene calls are TRBV11-2 and TRBJ1-1; D is ambiguous. Germline loops: CDR1 SGHAT, CDR2 FQNNGV. Trimming left V 0 bases short and J 1 base short, with 3 bases between. The CDR3 has 13 residues. The CDR3 sequence is CASSLERNTEAFF. The DNA for the CDR3 is TGTGCCAGCAGCTTAGAACGGAACACTGAAGCTTTCTTT.

The CDR3 sequence is CASSSQGLGTGELFF. CDR3 in DNA: TGTGCCAGCAGCTCACAGGGTCTGGGGACCGGGGAGCTGTTTTTT. This chain joins TRBV7-2 and TRBJ2-2, with D maybe TRBD1 (6 bases). Trimming stripped 4 bases from V and 5 bases from J, with 14 bases between. This CDR3 contains 15 residues. From germline, CDR1 is SGHTA and CDR2 FQGNSA.

The chain recombines TRBV2 with TRBJ1-1, with D unresolved. This CDR3 contains 13 residues. From germline, CDR1 is SNHLY and CDR2 FYNNEI. The germline V and J ends were trimmed by 3 bases and 1 base, with 6 bases remaining between them. DNA for the CDR3: TGTGCCAGCAGTGAGACACGGAACACTGAAGCTTTCTTT. It yields the protein CASSETRNTEAFF. The full variable domain, with the rest looked up from reference TRBV2 and TRBJ1-1, is EPEVTQTPSHQVTQMGQEVILRCVPISNHLYFYWYRQILGQKVEFLVSFYNNEISEKSEIFDDQFSVERPDGSNFTLKIRSTKLEDSAMYFCASSETRNTEAFFGQGTRLTVV.

This chain uses TRBV5-4 with TRBJ2-3; 7 positions match TRBD2. Germline values: CDR1 SGHNT, CDR2 YYREEE (reference sequence). CDR3 length equals 16 residues. The ends lost 0 bases at V and 2 bases at J; junction bases unmatched: 6. The CDR3 nucleotides read TGTGCCAGCAGCTTGGCGCGGGAGAGGAACACAGATACGCAGTATTTT. As protein: CASSLARERNTDTQYF.

The rearrangement links TRBV6-5 to TRBJ2-7; 7 bases match TRBD1. Unmatched junction bases numbered 4, after V lost 2 bases and J lost 3 bases. CDR3 length: 14 amino acids. Germline assignment: CDR1 MNHEY and CDR2 SVGAGI. CDR3 sequence reads: CASSYGQGDYEQYF. The CDR3 DNA sequence: TGTGCCAGCAGTTACGGTCAGGGGGACTACGAGCAGTACTTC.